The 26 T cell receptor beta chains presented below share a single source sample, sequenced in a study of OX40 agonist ivuxolimab in advanced cancers. Clones were sequenced by immunoSEQ multiplex PCR, and TCRdb holds only the in-frame ones, with some missing. The data show 70,000 to 90,000 clones, approximately 84% seen once. The source was CD4+ or CD8+ T cells sorted from blood, collected in a trial of the OX40 agonist ivuxolimab. These receptors were obtained from an adult with an advanced solid tumor such as melanoma, head and neck, liver or kidney cancer.

The chain is built from TRBV7-6 and TRBJ1-4, with 10 bases lining up with TRBD1. The CDR3 has 16 amino acids. Germline V gene sequence: CDR1 SGHVS, CDR2 FNYEAQ. With V trimmed by 5 bases and J by 6 bases, 9 bases remained unmatched. The CDR3 reads CASSRSPGTGDEKLFF. CDR3 coding DNA: TGTGCCAGCAGCAGATCCCCCGGGACAGGGGATGAAAAACTGTTTTTT.

The chain is built from TRBV7-2 and TRBJ1-5; D remains unclear. The CDR3 consists of 15 residues. Looked up from germline, CDR1 is SGHTA and CDR2 is FQGNSA. The ends were cut back, 5 bases at V and 0 bases at J, with 11 bases in the middle. CDR3 residues: CASSPSSNSNQPQHF. In nucleotides, the CDR3 is TGTGCCAGCAGCCCTAGTAGTAATAGCAATCAGCCCCAGCATTTT.

The genes are TRBV19 and TRBJ1-5; TRBD1 matches 7 bases. Trimming took 6 bases from V and 0 from J; bases not matched to a gene: 5. Per germline, CDR1 LNHDA and CDR2 SQIVND (reference sequence). CDR3 length: 15 amino acids. CDR3 in amino acids: CASSRTGDSNQPQHF. CDR3 DNA: TGTGCCAGTAGCCGAACAGGGGATAGCAATCAGCCCCAGCATTTT.

About this clone: The sample contains more than one DNA sequence encoding this CDR3. This rearrangement joins TRBV19 to TRBJ1-3; no clear D. Germline V gene sequence: CDR1 LNHDA, CDR2 SQIVND (reference sequence). V shed 1 base and J shed 1 base, with 5 bases lying between them. This CDR3 comprises 14 residues. DNA of the CDR3: TGTGCCAGTAGTATAGGGGGATCTGGAAACACCATATATTTT. It yields the protein CASSIGGSGNTIYF.

Comments on this clone: The sample carries other DNA sequences with the same CDR3. The rearrangement links TRBV18 to TRBJ2-2; tentatively, D is TRBD2 (5 bases). V was clipped by 6 bases and J by 5 bases, with 10 bases between them. CDR3 length: 13 residues. Germline V CDR1 and CDR2: KGHSH, LQKENI. The CDR3 DNA follows: TGTGCCAGCTCCCACAGCGGTACCGGGGAGCTGTTTTTT. This sequence encodes CASSHSGTGELFF.

V gene TRBV7-9 combines with J gene TRBJ1-5; unclear D gene. V lost 4 bases and J lost 0, with 4 bases in between. This CDR3 has 13 residues. Germline CDR1 SEHNR, CDR2 FQNEAQ (reference sequence). CDR3 residues: CASSSTSNQPQHF. The DNA of the CDR3 is TGTGCCAGCAGCTCTACTAGCAATCAGCCCCAGCATTTT.

The CDR3 loop reads CSVRQGARGNTIYF. The CDR3 nucleotides read TGCAGCGTTCGGCAGGGGGCGCGCGGAAACACCATATATTTT. The V gene is TRBV29-1, the J gene TRBJ1-3; TRBD1 agrees at 8 bases. This CDR3 comprises 14 residues. Germline loops: CDR1 SQVTM, CDR2 ANQGSEA. The V gene end was trimmed by 5 bases and the J gene end by 4 bases; junction bases not matched to a gene: 7.

V is TRBV30 and J is TRBJ2-3, with no clear D. The CDR3 spans 16 residues. V shed 4 bases and J shed 0 bases, with 17 bases lying between them. CDR1 is GTSNPN, CDR2 SVGIG, per germline (reference sequence). In DNA, the CDR3 is TGTGCCTGGACCCCAAAATCCAGAACTAGCACAGATACGCAGTATTTT. Translating it yields CAWTPKSRTSTDTQYF.

This sequence joins TRBV11-2 and TRBJ2-5; TRBD1 aligns across 7 bases. The V segment lost 7 bases and the J segment 5 bases; nucleotides outside the gene matches: 19. Germline CDR1 reads SGHAT; CDR2 reads FQNNGV. This CDR3 region has 17 residues. The CDR3 is CASKYPETGKVEETQYF. CDR3 sequence (DNA): TGTGCCAGCAAATATCCAGAGACAGGGAAGGTTGAGGAGACCCAGTACTTC.

The rearrangement links TRBV27 to TRBJ2-1; TRBD2 matches 11 bases. Germline CDR1 and CDR2: MNHEY and SMNVEV (reference sequence). The CDR3 spans 18 residues. Germline trimming cut 2 bases from V and 7 bases from J; bases unmatched to any gene: 13. The CDR3 sequence: CASSLIVAGGPIGNEQFF. The CDR3 DNA sequence: TGTGCCAGCAGTTTAATAGTAGCGGGAGGGCCGATTGGTAATGAGCAGTTCTTC.

The CDR3 sequence is CASSQDGTVYTGELFF. The CDR3 region has the DNA TGCGCCAGCAGCCAAGACGGGACAGTTTACACCGGGGAGCTGTTTTTT. The J gene is TRBJ2-2, the V gene TRBV4-3; 7 bases fit TRBD1. J gave up 3 bases and V 0 bases, and 4 bases lay outside the gene matches. This CDR3 is 16 amino acids long. The germline V gene encodes CDR1 LGHNA and CDR2 YSLEER.

In its sample, this clone was seen a few times. The chain links TRBV11-3 to TRBJ1-5; D might be TRBD1 (5 bases). The CDR3 is 15 amino acids. Germline V gene sequence: CDR1 SGHNT, CDR2 YENEEA. V was trimmed by 5 bases and J by 0 bases, leaving 11 bases between them. CDR3 coding DNA: TGTGCCAGCAGCGCCGACAGATATAGCAATCAGCCCCAGCATTTT. Its protein is CASSADRYSNQPQHF.

The CDR3 DNA is TGTGCCAGCAGAGAGGGGGACCAAGGGAAAAAACTGTTTTTT. Amino acid sequence: CASREGDQGKKLFF. The chain carries TRBV2 and TRBJ1-4; tentative D call: TRBD1 (6 bases). CDR1 is SNHLY and CDR2 is FYNNEI in the germline V gene. The CDR3 is 14 amino acids. V was clipped by 6 bases and J by 9 bases, with 17 bases between them.

This chain uses TRBV5-4 with TRBJ2-1, with TRBD1 matching 8 bases. Losses at the gene ends were 2 bases for V and 6 bases for J; bases not matched to a gene: 7. The CDR3 extends over 15 amino acids. CDR1 is SGHNT, CDR2 YYREEE, per germline (reference sequence). CDR3 amino acids: CASSLPGTGINEQFF. As DNA, the CDR3 is TGTGCCAGCAGCTTACCGGGGACAGGTATCAATGAGCAGTTCTTC.

V is TRBV25-1 and J is TRBJ2-5, with TRBD2 identical over 15 bases. Germline values: CDR1 MGHDK, CDR2 SYGVNS. The V and J ends lost 3 bases and 9 bases, in that order; junction bases with no gene match: 5. The CDR3 contains 15 residues. Written as DNA, the CDR3 is TGTGCCAGCAGTGACGATAGGACTAGCGGGAGGGCCCAGTACTTC. It codes for CASSDDRTSGRAQYF.

The count of this clone is one. The chain uses TRBV7-9 and TRBJ1-2; TRBD1 aligns across 8 bases. Germline assignment: CDR1 SEHNR and CDR2 FQNEAQ (reference sequence). V was clipped by 1 base and J by 7 bases; unmatched bases: 2. This CDR3 region has 13 residues. The chain's CDR3 is CASSLGTGSGYTF. The CDR3, as DNA: TGTGCCAGCAGCTTAGGGACAGGGTCTGGCTACACCTTC. The entire variable domain, with the rest obtained from reference TRBV7-9 and TRBJ1-2, is as follows: DTGVSQNPRHKITKRGQNVTFRCDPISEHNRLYWYRQTLGQGPEFLTYFQNEAQLEKSRLLSDRFSAERPKGSFSTLEIQRTEQGDSAMYLCASSLGTGSGYTFGSGTRLTVV.

The CDR3 is CASSLDQGSPQYF. Written as DNA, the CDR3 is TGTGCCAGCAGCTTGGATCAGGGATCTCCGCAGTATTTT. The chain links TRBV11-3 to TRBJ2-3, with a possible D match to TRBD1 (5 bases). The CDR3 runs to 13 residues. The V end was cut by 3 bases, the J end by 10 bases, with 14 bases between. CDR1 SGHNT and CDR2 YENEEA come from the germline V gene.

The chain joins TRBV11-3 to TRBJ2-7, with D perhaps assigned TRBD1 or TRBD2 (5 bases each). The V end was cut by 3 bases, the J end by 5 bases, with 14 bases between. The germline CDR1 and CDR2 sequences are SGHNT and YENEEA. The CDR3 consists of 14 residues. DNA of the CDR3: TGTGCCAGCAGCTTGGGACCAAATATGGACGAGCAGTACTTC. It codes for CASSLGPNMDEQYF. Filled out from reference TRBV11-3 and TRBJ2-7, the complete variable domain reads EAGVVQSPRYKIIEKKQPVAFWCNPISGHNTLYWYLQNLGQGPELLIRYENEEAVDDSQLPKDRFSAERLKGVDSTLKIQPAELGDSAVYLCASSLGPNMDEQYFGPGTRLTVT.

The chain is built from TRBV6-1 and TRBJ1-1, with D hard to call. The CDR3 has 11 residues. Trimming cost V 0 bases and J 11 bases, with 7 bases left between them. In germline, CDR1 is MNHNS, CDR2 SASEGT. CDR3 in amino acids: CASSEARAAFF. The CDR3 DNA reads as TGTGCCAGCAGTGAAGCGCGGGCGGCTTTCTTT.

This chain links TRBV18 with TRBJ1-2; TRBD1 matches at 7 bases. Germline assignment: CDR1 KGHSH and CDR2 LQKENI. The trim removed 2 bases at V and 5 bases at J, leaving 8 bases unmatched. The CDR3 totals 15 residues. CDR3 in amino acids: CASSPADRVGYGYTF. CDR3 nucleotides: TGTGCCAGCTCACCAGCCGACAGGGTGGGATATGGCTACACCTTC.

For the CDR3, the DNA is TGTGCCAGCAGCGCTCCCCCCTACACCGCGAACACTGAAGCTTTCTTT. Translated: CASSAPPYTANTEAFF. The V gene is TRBV2, the J gene TRBJ1-1; D is unresolved. CDR1 is SNHLY, CDR2 FYNNEI, per germline. The V and J ends lost 6 bases and 1 base respectively, with 18 bases between them. The CDR3 covers 16 residues.

V is TRBV6-5 and J is TRBJ1-5; 8 bases are a match to TRBD1. This CDR3 is built from 14 residues. CDR1 and CDR2 from the germline V gene are MNHEY and SVGAGI. The V and J ends lost 5 bases and 7 bases, in that order; junction bases with no gene match: 7. CDR3 amino acids: CASSRGQGIQPQHF. The DNA for the CDR3 is TGTGCCAGCAGTCGCGGACAGGGTATACAGCCCCAGCATTTT.

V gene TRBV9 combines with J gene TRBJ1-2, with 7 positions matching TRBD1. The trim removed 0 bases at V and 6 bases at J, leaving 5 bases unmatched. The germline CDR1 and CDR2 sequences are SGDLS and YYNGEE. The CDR3 extends over 14 amino acids. This CDR3 reads CASSVGQGGNGYTF. The DNA of the CDR3 is TGTGCCAGCAGCGTAGGTCAGGGGGGCAATGGCTACACCTTC.

This clone was picked up one time. The same CDR3 can be traced to other DNA sequences in this sample. The J gene is TRBJ2-7, the V gene TRBV30, with 7 positions matching TRBD2. Trimming removed 3 bases from V and 3 bases from J; junction bases left unmatched: 2. Germline values: CDR1 GTSNPN, CDR2 SVGIG (reference sequence). This CDR3 region has 12 residues. The CDR3 reads CAWRGGSYEQYF. The CDR3 nucleotides read TGTGCCTGGAGGGGGGGGAGCTACGAGCAGTACTTC.

The rearrangement links TRBV6-1 to TRBJ1-6; 9 bases map to TRBD1. Germline CDR1 and CDR2: MNHNS and SASEGT. There are 15 residues in the CDR3. V shed 2 bases and J 9 bases; nucleotides not matched to a gene: 5. DNA for the CDR3: TGTGCCAGCAGTGAATACGGACAGGGGATTTCACCCCTCCACTTT. Its translation: CASSEYGQGISPLHF.

The V and J genes are TRBV5-1 and TRBJ1-2, with 7 bases lining up with TRBD1. Trimming removed 4 bases from V and 14 bases from J; junction bases left unmatched: 11. Germline CDR1 and CDR2: SGHRS and YFSETQ. The CDR3 is 12 amino acids. The CDR3 DNA sequence: TGCGCCAGCAGCCAAACTACCGACAGGGTAACCTTC. Residues: CASSQTTDRVTF.